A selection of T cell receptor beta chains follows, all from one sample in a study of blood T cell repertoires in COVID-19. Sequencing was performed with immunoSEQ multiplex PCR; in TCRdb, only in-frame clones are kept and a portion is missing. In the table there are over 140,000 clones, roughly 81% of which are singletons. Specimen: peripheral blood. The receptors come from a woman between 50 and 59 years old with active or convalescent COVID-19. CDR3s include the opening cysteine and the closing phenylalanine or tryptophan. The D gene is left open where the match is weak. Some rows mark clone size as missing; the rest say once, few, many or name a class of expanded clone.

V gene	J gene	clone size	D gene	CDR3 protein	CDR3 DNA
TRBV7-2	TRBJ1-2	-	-	CASSRENYGYTF	TGTGCCAGCAGTAGAGAAAACTATGGCTACACCTTC
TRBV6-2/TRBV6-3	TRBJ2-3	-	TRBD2	CASSLPTSGLMSDTQYF	TGTGCCAGCAGTCTCCCGACTAGCGGGCTAATGAGTGATACGCAGTATTTT
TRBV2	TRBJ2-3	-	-	CASSETRQPTDTQYF	TGTGCCAGCAGTGAAACTAGGCAGCCCACAGATACGCAGTATTTT
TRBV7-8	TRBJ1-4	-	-	CASSFGGTNEKLFF	TGTGCCAGCAGCTTTGGGGGCACTAATGAAAAACTGTTTTTT
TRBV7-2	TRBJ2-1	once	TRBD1	CASSPRDSPWGEQFF	TGTGCCAGCAGCCCTAGGGACAGCCCTTGGGGTGAGCAGTTCTTC
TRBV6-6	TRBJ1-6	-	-	CASRRSSYNSPLHF	TGTGCCAGCAGGAGGAGCTCCTATAATTCACCCCTCCACTTT
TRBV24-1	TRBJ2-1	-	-	CATSDRTAKSYNEQFF	TGTGCCACCAGTGACCGGACAGCGAAGTCTTACAATGAGCAGTTCTTC
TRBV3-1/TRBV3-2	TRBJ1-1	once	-	CASSLDTEAFF	TGTGCCAGCAGCTTAGACACTGAAGCTTTCTTT
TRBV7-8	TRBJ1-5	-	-	CASSLADTNQPQHF	TGTGCCAGCAGCTTAGCGGACACCAATCAGCCCCAGCATTTT
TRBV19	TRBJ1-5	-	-	CASSSSGTFSNQPQHF	TGTGCCAGTAGTTCAAGCGGGACATTTAGCAATCAGCCCCAGCATTTT
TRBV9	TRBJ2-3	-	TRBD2	CASSVSLDGGATDTQYF	TGTGCCAGCAGCGTAAGTTTGGACGGGGGGGCAACAGATACGCAGTATTTT
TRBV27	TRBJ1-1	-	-	CASRPRSGGRLLNTEAFF	TGTGCCAGCAGACCTAGATCGGGGGGCCGATTATTGAACACTGAAGCTTTCTTT
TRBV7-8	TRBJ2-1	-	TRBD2	CASSLGEGGGLDEQFF	TGTGCCAGCAGCTTAGGGGAGGGCGGGGGGCTCGATGAGCAGTTCTTC
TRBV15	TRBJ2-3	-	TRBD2	CATSRVVTSGRGDTQYF	TGTGCCACCAGCAGAGTGGTGACTAGCGGGAGAGGAGATACGCAGTATTTT
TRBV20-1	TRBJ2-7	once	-	CSARWGGEQYF	TGCAGTGCTAGGTGGGGAGGCGAGCAGTACTTC
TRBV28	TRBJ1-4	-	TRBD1	CASSFSRQGREKLFF	TGTGCCAGCAGTTTCTCGAGACAGGGGAGGGAAAAACTGTTTTTT
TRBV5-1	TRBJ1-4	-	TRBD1	CASSPDRGREKLFF	TGCGCCAGCAGCCCGGACAGGGGTCGTGAAAAACTGTTTTTT
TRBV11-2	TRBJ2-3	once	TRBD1	CASRGRRTGTTDTQYF	TGTGCCAGCAGGGGCCGACGGACAGGAACCACAGATACGCAGTATTTT
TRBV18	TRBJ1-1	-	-	CASSETVNTEAFF	TGTGCCAGCTCCGAAACAGTGAACACTGAAGCTTTCTTT
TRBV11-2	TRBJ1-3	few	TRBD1	CASSLGDSRNTIYF	TGTGCCAGCAGCTTAGGGGACAGTCGAAACACCATATATTTT
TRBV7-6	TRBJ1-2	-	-	CASSQLGGAYGYTF	TGTGCCAGCAGCCAGTTAGGAGGGGCCTATGGCTACACCTTC
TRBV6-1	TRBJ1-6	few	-	CASSETIANSPLHF	TGTGCCAGCAGTGAGACAATTGCTAATTCACCCCTCCACTTT